The rows below give T cell receptor beta chains drawn from one sample of a study of Tregs in tolerant kidney transplant recipients. The data were produced by immunoSEQ multiplex PCR, yet TCRdb's version contains in-frame clones alone and is incomplete. The sample yields 55,000 to 80,000 clones, less than 98% seen once. The specimen comprised Tregs from blood, sampled before the transplant. These receptors were taken from a human donor who received a combined kidney and bone marrow transplant. The CDR3 runs from the conserved cysteine through the conserved F or W. The D gene is left open where the match is weak. Clone size is given for some rows only: seen once, a few or many times, or a class if the clone is expanded.

TRBJ1-1 TRBD1 11 . TRBV11-3 CASRGDSEAFF TGTGCCAGCAGGGGGGACAGCGAAGCTTTCTTT
TRBJ1-1 . 16 . TRBV6-5 CASSYSPGHKNTEAFF TGTGCCAGCAGTTACTCACCGGGACATAAGAACACTGAAGCTTTCTTT
TRBJ2-7 TRBD1 16 . TRBV6-6 CASKGGTGDFSYEQYF TGTGCCAGCAAAGGAGGGACAGGGGATTTCTCCTACGAGCAGTACTTC
TRBJ1-5 TRBD1 14 . TRBV10-3 CAISRTGDNQPQHF TGTGCCATCAGCAGAACAGGGGACAATCAGCCCCAGCATTTT
TRBJ2-7 . 12 . TRBV6-1 CASRVLTYEQYF TGTGCCAGCCGGGTATTAACCTACGAGCAGTACTTC
TRBJ1-2 TRBD1 13 . TRBV9 CASSSHRGGGYTF TGTGCCAGCAGCTCCCACAGGGGAGGCGGCTACACCTTC
TRBJ2-7 . 9 . TRBV6-1 CASSLQQYF TGTGCCAGCAGTCTCCAGCAGTACTTC
TRBJ2-1 . 11 . TRBV23-1 CASATVTLEFF TGCGCCAGCGCGACAGTAACCTTGGAGTTCTTC
TRBJ2-5 . 15 . TRBV9 CASSVVGSSAETQYF TGTGCCAGCAGCGTAGTGGGTAGCTCGGCGGAGACCCAGTACTTC
TRBJ1-1 . 10 . TRBV2 CASGSAYPFF TGTGCCAGCGGCTCCGCTTACCCTTTCTTT
TRBJ2-7 TRBD1 14 once TRBV18 CASSPTGNNYEQYF TGTGCCAGCTCACCGACAGGGAATAACTACGAGCAGTACTTC
TRBJ1-2 . 14 . TRBV19 CASRAAGPEGGYTF TGTGCCAGTCGCGCTGCGGGGCCGGAGGGTGGCTACACCTTC
TRBJ1-2 . 12 . TRBV10-3 CATQGANYGYTF TGTGCCACACAGGGAGCTAACTATGGCTACACCTTC
TRBJ2-3 TRBD2 16 . TRBV6-6 CASSYSSTSLGDTQYF TGTGCCAGCAGTTACTCGTCGACTAGCTTAGGAGATACGCAGTATTTT
TRBJ2-7 TRBD2 13 . TRBV25-1 CASSAGTSEEQYF TGTGCCAGCAGTGCCGGGACTAGTGAAGAGCAGTACTTC
TRBJ2-7 TRBD1 14 . TRBV11-3 CASSWDRPGNEQYF TGTGCCAGCAGCTGGGACAGGCCGGGGAACGAGCAGTACTTC
TRBJ1-1 TRBD1 15 . TRBV4-1 CASSPGQGANTEAFF TGCGCCAGCAGCCCTGGACAGGGGGCGAACACTGAAGCTTTCTTT
TRBJ1-1 . 16 . TRBV5-1 CASSLVRGRANTEAFF TGCGCCAGCAGCTTGGTAAGAGGCAGGGCAAACACTGAAGCTTTCTTT
TRBJ2-7 . 14 once TRBV5-1 CASSLGLSPDEQYF TGCGCCAGCAGCTTGGGACTGTCTCCCGACGAGCAGTACTTC
TRBJ1-4 . 15 . TRBV12-1 CASSSLQVSGEKLFF TGTGCCAGCAGTTCCCTACAGGTTTCGGGTGAAAAACTGTTTTTT
TRBJ2-3 . 16 . TRBV5-4 CASSLNRDFGTDTQYF TGTGCCAGCAGCTTGAACCGGGACTTCGGCACAGATACGCAGTATTTT
TRBJ2-5 . 13 . TRBV19 CASRARGQETQYF TGTGCCAGTAGGGCCAGGGGCCAGGAGACCCAGTACTTC
TRBJ2-3 TRBD2 17 . TRBV27 CASSLRVLAGDTDTQYF TGTGCCAGCAGTTTAAGGGTTCTAGCGGGGGACACAGATACGCAGTATTTT
TRBJ1-3 TRBD1 13 . TRBV10-3 CALTTGTGNTIYF TGTGCCCTTACGACAGGGACTGGAAACACCATATATTTT
TRBJ2-1 . 14 . TRBV30 CAWSARNRREIGVF TGTGCCTGGAGTGCAAGAAACCGCAGGGAAATCGGAGTCTTC
TRBJ2-7 TRBD1 15 . TRBV7-8 CASSSGQGISYEQYF TGTGCCAGCAGTTCAGGACAGGGTATATCCTACGAGCAGTACTTC
TRBJ1-5 . 16 . TRBV28 CASTLLSGLSNQPQHF TGTGCCAGCACCCTATTGAGCGGTCTTAGCAATCAGCCCCAGCATTTT
TRBJ2-3 . 15 . TRBV18 CASSLSGGVTDTQYF TGTGCCAGCTCACTGTCCGGCGGGGTCACAGATACGCAGTATTTT
TRBJ2-1 TRBD2 14 once TRBV13 CASIVAGVGREQFF TGTGCCAGCATCGTAGCGGGAGTGGGTCGTGAGCAGTTCTTC
TRBJ2-1 TRBD2 14 . TRBV19 CASSKTSPSYEQFF TGTGCCAGTAGTAAGACTAGCCCCAGCTATGAGCAGTTCTTC
TRBJ2-3 . 14 . TRBV18 CASSHRDLGDTQYF TGTGCCAGCTCCCACAGGGATCTCGGAGATACGCAGTATTTT
TRBJ2-1 TRBD2 16 . TRBV5-1 CASSLVTSGRHIEQFF TGCGCCAGCAGCTTGGTTACTAGCGGGCGACACATTGAGCAGTTCTTC
TRBJ2-7 TRBD2 18 once TRBV5-1 CASSSGSGGSTLYYEQYF TGCGCCAGCAGCTCGGGCTCGGGAGGGAGCACATTGTACTACGAGCAGTACTTC
TRBJ2-7 . 12 . TRBV11-3 CASSLTGYEQYF TGTGCCAGCAGCTTGACAGGTTACGAGCAGTACTTC
TRBJ1-1 . 15 . TRBV27 CASSLSRVTITEAFF TGTGCCAGCAGTTTGTCTCGGGTAACCATCACTGAAGCTTTCTTT
TRBJ1-2 TRBD1 14 . TRBV6-1 CASSEPGGHYGYTF TGTGCCAGCAGTGAACCAGGGGGCCACTATGGCTACACCTTC
TRBJ2-7 . 13 . TRBV6-5 CATRTPSRREQYF TGTGCCACCCGGACCCCTTCCAGGAGGGAGCAGTACTTC
TRBJ2-4 TRBD2 14 . TRBV4-3 CASSPGLAVNIQYF TGCGCCAGCAGCCCGGGACTAGCGGTAAACATTCAGTACTTC
TRBJ2-2 TRBD2 16 . TRBV9 CASSVGGLAGVGELFF TGTGCCAGCAGCGTAGGTGGTCTAGCGGGAGTAGGGGAGCTGTTTTTT
TRBJ2-2 . 14 . TRBV7-2 CASSRGQNTGELFF TGTGCCAGCAGCCGAGGACAGAACACCGGGGAGCTGTTTTTT
TRBJ1-5 TRBD1 17 once TRBV19 CASSITTGGWINQPQHF TGTGCCAGTAGTATAACTACAGGGGGATGGATAAATCAGCCCCAGCATTTT
TRBJ2-5 . 14 . TRBV5-6 CASSFGVIKETQYF TGTGCCAGCAGCTTCGGTGTGATAAAAGAGACCCAGTACTTC
TRBJ1-1 . 13 . TRBV18 CASSPQGNTEAFF TGTGCCAGCTCGCCCCAGGGCAACACTGAAGCTTTCTTT
TRBJ2-3 TRBD2 16 few TRBV30 CAWSVLGGLAVDTQYF TGTGCCTGGAGTGTACTTGGGGGACTAGCGGTTGATACGCAGTATTTT
TRBJ2-3 . 15 . TRBV7-3 CASSLIRLSTDTQYF TGTGCCAGCAGCTTAATTCGTCTCTCCACAGATACGCAGTATTTT
TRBJ2-7 . 12 . TRBV29-1 CSVDTASYEQYF TGCAGCGTTGACACAGCCTCCTACGAGCAGTACTTC
TRBJ1-2 . 12 . TRBV5-4 CASSFGNYGYTF TGTGCCAGCAGCTTCGGGAACTATGGCTACACCTTC
TRBJ2-5 TRBD1 15 . TRBV28 CASRTGTGWEETQYF TGTGCCAGCAGGACCGGGACAGGTTGGGAAGAGACCCAGTACTTC
TRBJ1-2 . 15 . TRBV6-6 CASSYSNRLGYGYTF TGTGCCAGCAGTTACTCGAACAGGCTGGGATATGGCTACACCTTC